This T cell receptor beta chain was retrieved from a study of neoadjuvant anti-PD-1 for oral cavity cancer (dated by TCRdb to about 2021). Study-level background: Three to four biweekly doses of nivolumab at 3 mg/kg were mostly administered to patients before curative-intent surgical resection. For patients who did not progress, a fourth nivolumab dose was given around day 43, followed by definitive surgical resection on days 50-56. Responders were defined as patients with complete response, partial response or stable disease by RECIST 1.1; non-responders were defined as patients with progression. A roughly 35% response rate was observed in the parent correlative cohort, in which over nine patients were included.

Study-wide conclusions, independent of this receptor: After neoadjuvant nivolumab, significantly higher T cell clonality (Gini index) was found within PBMCs in non-responders than in responders. TCR analyses included only a few patients per response group, and the authors called for larger cohorts for validation. Higher pretreatment blood TCRbeta clonality and lower post-treatment tumor TCRbeta clonality were correlated with higher pretreatment blood Treg/Th17 ratios.

For deep sequencing, each PBMC sample was run in six replicates, with libraries mostly built from 450 to 550 ng of input genomic DNA. The immunoSEQ hsTCRbeta kit was used to prepare TCRbeta libraries according to the manufacturer's instructions. The completed libraries were mixed into a single pool at 3 nM, then sequenced with an Illumina NovaSeq 6000 S4 flow cell. As for the original processing: The immunoSEQ Analyzer handled quality control and preprocessing of the raw data. The analysis was restricted to productive rearrangements, with each unique CDR3 amino acid sequence defining a clonotype. Using the R package tcR, the researchers computed the Gini-Simpson index as their estimate of repertoire clonality. Gini indices were compared with Student's t test, and associations with tumor size change were assessed by Pearson correlation. This is the immuneACCESS table as TCRdb keeps it, with only in-frame sequences that have V and J called. A part of the clones is gone; compared with another copy, unresolved V genes explain less than half, and the rest is unexplained. V and J calls and clone size come straight from that table; D and trimming were deduced from the DNA. Recorded for this sample are tens of thousands of clones; approximately 79% of them occurred a single time. The ten biggest clones cover about 2.5% of the sample.

Reading the label with the study, this specimen's time point is: before neoadjuvant nivolumab. The patients had newly diagnosed stage II-IVA oral cavity squamous cell carcinoma and had not received any prior systemic or radiation treatment. The cohort was composed of patients with HPV-negative, locally advanced oral cavity squamous cell carcinoma. Peripheral blood mononuclear cells were analyzed directly, without maintenance or expansion in culture. Samples came from a longitudinal correlative study of a single-arm phase II trial of neoadjuvant nivolumab in oral cavity squamous cell carcinoma. Subject-matched pre- and post-treatment PBMCs and tumors from three responders and three non-responders underwent genomic DNA-based TCRbeta sequencing. Peripheral blood mononuclear cells were collected before nivolumab treatment and again after treatment, at the time of surgery. Genomic DNA was isolated from PBMCs using the Maxwell RSC DNA from Cells kit.

The sample holds one count of this clone. Its binding antigen is unknown. It has no much larger one-base neighbor in the sample; base qualities were not kept. The clonotype was recovered from a person aged 35-79 years with oral cavity squamous cell carcinoma. The sample in question was PBMCs, obtained before nivolumab (anti-PD-1) treatment.

The CDR3 amino acid sequence is: CASGGENIQYF. The DNA reads as follows: TGTGCCAGCGGGGGCGAAAACATTCAGTACTTC. In this chain, TRBV9 is recombined with TRBJ2-4; TRBD1 might be the D gene, on 6 matching bases. From its cysteine to its phenylalanine, the CDR3 spans 11 amino acids. The CDR3 DNA has 33 bases and is translated from base 1. CDR1 and CDR2 are drawn from the germline V gene: SGDLS, YYNGEE. V loses 7 bases, J loses 5 bases, and the germline ends lie 7 bases apart.